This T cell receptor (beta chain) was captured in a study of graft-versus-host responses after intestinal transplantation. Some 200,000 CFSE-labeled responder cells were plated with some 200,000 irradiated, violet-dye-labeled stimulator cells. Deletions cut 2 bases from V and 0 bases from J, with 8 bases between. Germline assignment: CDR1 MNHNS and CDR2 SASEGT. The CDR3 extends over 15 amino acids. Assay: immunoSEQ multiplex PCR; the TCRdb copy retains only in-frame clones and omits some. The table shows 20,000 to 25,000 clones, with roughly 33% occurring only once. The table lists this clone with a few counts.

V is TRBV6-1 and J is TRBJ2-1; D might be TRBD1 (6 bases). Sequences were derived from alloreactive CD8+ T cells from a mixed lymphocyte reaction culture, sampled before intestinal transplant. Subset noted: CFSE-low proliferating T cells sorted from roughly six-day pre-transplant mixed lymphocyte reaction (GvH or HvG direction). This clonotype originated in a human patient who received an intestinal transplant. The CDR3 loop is CASSEMDSSYNEQFF. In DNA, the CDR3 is TGTGCCAGCAGTGAAATGGACAGCTCCTACAATGAGCAGTTCTTC.